The entry below gives a single TCR beta chain sequence along with its context. The antigen remains undetermined. In the PCR, 60 Vbeta and 13 Jbeta primers were used. Repertoires were generated with immunoSEQ multiplex PCR, while TCRdb's copy carries only in-frame clones and drops some. This sample yields about 120,000 clones, of which 70% to 85% are seen a single time; around 3% belongs to the top ten. Samples came from healthy bone marrow donors. This CDR3 contains 16 residues. V lost 1 base to trimming and J lost 0 bases; unmatched junction nucleotides: 1. Germline assignment: CDR1 SGHRS and CDR2 YFSETQ. This sample was included in a study of cytomegalovirus exposure and HLA in healthy donors. General study results and limits: In a later analysis, at a false discovery rate of 0.05, 16,951 TCR beta sequences matched HLA alleles.

The rearrangement joins TRBV5-1 to TRBJ2-7, with 13 bases identical to TRBD2. Sequencing input: PBMCs. This TCR came from a woman between 45 and 60 years old in good health and CMV-seronegative. The CDR3 nucleotides are TGCGCCAGCAGCTTGCGGACTAGCGGGGGCTCCTACGAGCAGTACTTC. Translation: CASSLRTSGGSYEQYF.